This T cell receptor beta chain was obtained from a study of molecular identifiers for immune sequencing clone quantification (dated by TCRdb to between 2017 and 2018). Looking at the study overall: For a replicate experiment, RNA from 20,000 or 100,000 naive CD8 T cells was divided into five aliquots, of which four were sequenced. This methods study used CD8 T cells to benchmark TCR RNA copy counting and molecular-identifier clustering-based TCR repertoire sequencing (MIDCIRS).

In its sample, this clonotype was seen many times. Its antigen is unknown. No base-level quality is on record; no much larger clone is a single base apart. Libraries of naive CD8 T cells were built from around 20,000 to 1,000,000 sorted cells, with 10%, 30% or 50% of the purified RNA used. On a BD FACSAria II, naive CD8 T cells were FACS-sorted as CD8+CD4-CCR7+CD45RA+ and collected into RLT Plus buffer. Detection sensitivity was tested by spiking Jurkat RNA equal to some 11 TCR copies' worth into samples containing roughly 18,000-1,000,000 naive CD8 T cells. CD8 T cells were enriched with RosetteSep CD8+ T Cell Enrichment Cocktail and Ficoll-Paque, followed by ACK red cell lysis. The paper's findings and limits, for the study overall: When barcode sub-clustering was left out, chimeric consensus sequences inflated TCR diversity, with chimeras reaching as high as 47%. Modeling estimated 2.5 to 3.5 recovered TCR RNA copies per cell, compared with about 10 by digital PCR, which implies 30% to 35% capture efficiency. The naive libraries included spiked-in Jurkat TCR RNA (about ten copies' worth), and this RNA is not part of the donor repertoire. Highly expanded clone sizes could be underestimated if identical TCR molecules share a barcode. In CMV-specific effector cells, clones with more than 20 RNA copies contained over 99% of molecules, whereas in naive cells such clones contained under 1% of molecules. Spiked-in Jurkat TCR RNA equal to a single cell's worth was reported to be detectable even within 1,200,000 naive CD8 T cells.

Library method: PCR. Sequencer: NextSeq 500. Bulk TCR libraries were prepared as previously described, using TCR primers listed in Table S5. Purification of total RNA was performed with the Qiagen AllPrep DNA/RNA kit. Before any analysis, reads coming from multiple sequencing runs of the same library were combined into one pool. For the original study's pipeline: Reads were retained only if their TCR constant sequence matched exactly, and those retained reads were trimmed to 150 nt and grouped according to their 12-nt molecular barcodes. Reads inside each barcode group were sub-clustered using a 15% Levenshtein threshold, and a quality-weighted consensus sequence was constructed for each RNA molecule. Non-functional sequences were filtered out, along with any lower-count sequence sitting one edit away from another sequence. Based on fitting two negative binomial distributions, any barcode sub-cluster with under 20% of the maximum read count was discarded. TCRdb trimmed the raw reads at Q25, called clones with MiXCR and kept productive beta chains. Each CDR3 protein appears once, grouped with its most common genes and DNA. TCRdb, not the authors, supplied the V and J calls. The sample data list about 510,000 distinct CDR3 sequences, and around 23% of these were observed just once. The leading ten clones occupy under 0.8% of the sample.

This receptor was obtained from a human donor in good health. Some libraries in this study had Jurkat cell RNA spiked in. The material sequenced was naive CD8+ T cells from blood, with Jurkat cell RNA spiked in. Explained via the paper, the cell subset or site label denotes: FACS-sorted CD8+CD4-CCR7+CD45RA+ naive T cells.

The CDR3 protein is CSVQTGKNEQFF. The nucleotide sequence is given as TGCAGCGTTCAGACAGGGAAGAATGAGCAGTTCTTC. The chain is made from TRBV29-1 and TRBJ2-1; TRBD1 lines up with 7 middle nucleotides. The germline V gene specifies SQVTM as CDR1 and ANQGSEA as CDR2. Ends trimmed: V by 5 bases, J by 7 bases; bases unmatched to a gene: 5. The CDR3 contains 12 residues, cysteine and phenylalanine counted. The read is trimmed to its CDR3 DNA, 36 bases read in frame from base 1.